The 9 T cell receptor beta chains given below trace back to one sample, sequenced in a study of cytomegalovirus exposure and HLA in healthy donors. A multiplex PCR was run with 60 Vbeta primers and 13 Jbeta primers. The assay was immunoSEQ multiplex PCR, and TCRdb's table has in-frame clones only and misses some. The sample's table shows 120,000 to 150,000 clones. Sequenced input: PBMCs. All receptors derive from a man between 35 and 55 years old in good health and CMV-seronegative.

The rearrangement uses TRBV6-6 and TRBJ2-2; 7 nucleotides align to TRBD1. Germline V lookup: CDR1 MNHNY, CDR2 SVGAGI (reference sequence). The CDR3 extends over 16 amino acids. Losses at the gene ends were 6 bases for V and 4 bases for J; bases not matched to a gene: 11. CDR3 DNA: TGTGCCAGCAGAGATCGACAGGGAATGGTCACCGGGGAGCTGTTTTTT. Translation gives CASRDRQGMVTGELFF.

The CDR3 is CASSKWWIGGQYGYTF. In nucleotides, the CDR3 is TGTGCCAGCAGCAAATGGTGGATAGGGGGACAGTATGGCTACACCTTC. The chain is built from TRBV21-1 and TRBJ1-2; the D call of TRBD1 is as the table states it, not checked on the DNA. TRBV21-1 is assigned pseudogene status. The CDR3 totals 16 residues.

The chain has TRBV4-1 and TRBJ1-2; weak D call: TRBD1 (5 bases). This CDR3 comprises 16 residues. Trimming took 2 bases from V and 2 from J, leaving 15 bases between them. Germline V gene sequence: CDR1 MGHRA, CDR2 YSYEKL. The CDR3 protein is CASSQPPGRANYGYTF. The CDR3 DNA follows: TGCGCCAGCAGCCAACCCCCGGGCAGGGCGAACTATGGCTACACCTTC.

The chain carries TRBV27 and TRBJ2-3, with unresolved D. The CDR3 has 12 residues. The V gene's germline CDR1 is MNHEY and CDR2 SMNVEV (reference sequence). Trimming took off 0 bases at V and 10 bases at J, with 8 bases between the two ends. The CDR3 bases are TGTGCCAGCAGTTTATCGGCCCCCCCGCAGTATTTT. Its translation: CASSLSAPPQYF.

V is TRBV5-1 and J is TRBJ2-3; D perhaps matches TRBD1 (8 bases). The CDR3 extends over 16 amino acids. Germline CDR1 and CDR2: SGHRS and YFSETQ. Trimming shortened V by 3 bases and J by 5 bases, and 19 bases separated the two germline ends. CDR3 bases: TGCGCCAGCAGCTCTCAGGGGGCGGGGGTCGGAGATACGCAGTATTTT. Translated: CASSSQGAGVGDTQYF.

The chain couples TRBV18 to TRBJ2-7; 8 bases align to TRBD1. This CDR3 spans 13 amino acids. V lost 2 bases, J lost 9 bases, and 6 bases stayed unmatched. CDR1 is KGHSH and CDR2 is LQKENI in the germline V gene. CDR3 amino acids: CASSPSTGAGQYF. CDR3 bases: TGTGCCAGCTCACCATCGACAGGGGCGGGGCAGTACTTC.

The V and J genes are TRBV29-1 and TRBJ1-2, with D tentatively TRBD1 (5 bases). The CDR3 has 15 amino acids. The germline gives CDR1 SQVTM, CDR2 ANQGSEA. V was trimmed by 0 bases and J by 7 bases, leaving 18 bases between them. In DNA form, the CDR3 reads TGCAGCGTTGAAGATTACGGGGGGGAGGTTTTTGGCTACACCTTC. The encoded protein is CSVEDYGGEVFGYTF.

This CDR3 reads CASSESGAGYGYTF. CDR3 sequence (DNA): TGTGCCAGCAGTGAATCTGGGGCTGGGTATGGCTACACCTTC. V is TRBV2 and J is TRBJ1-2; the D gene is possibly TRBD1 (5 bases). Germline V gives CDR1 SNHLY, CDR2 FYNNEI. CDR3 length: 14 amino acids. V was clipped by 2 bases and J by 5 bases, with 12 bases between them.

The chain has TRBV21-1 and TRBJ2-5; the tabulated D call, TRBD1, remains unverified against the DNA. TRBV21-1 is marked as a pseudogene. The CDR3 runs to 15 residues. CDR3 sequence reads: CASSKSRGAKKTQYF. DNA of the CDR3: TGTGCCAGCAGCAAATCCAGGGGAGCAAAGAAGACCCAGTACTTC.